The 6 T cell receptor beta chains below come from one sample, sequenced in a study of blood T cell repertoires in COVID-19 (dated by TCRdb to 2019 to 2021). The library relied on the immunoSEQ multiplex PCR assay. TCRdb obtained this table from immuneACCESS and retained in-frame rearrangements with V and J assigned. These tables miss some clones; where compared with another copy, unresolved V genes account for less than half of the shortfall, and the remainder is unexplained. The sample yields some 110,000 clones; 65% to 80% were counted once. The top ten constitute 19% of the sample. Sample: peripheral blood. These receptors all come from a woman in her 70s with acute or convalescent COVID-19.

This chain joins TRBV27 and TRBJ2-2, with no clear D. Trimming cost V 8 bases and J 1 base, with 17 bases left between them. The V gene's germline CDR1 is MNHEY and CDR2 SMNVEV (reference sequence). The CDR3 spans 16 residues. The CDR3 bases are TGTGCCAGCTACCTGAGACACGCCGGGAACACCGGGGAGCTGTTTTTT. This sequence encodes CASYLRHAGNTGELFF.

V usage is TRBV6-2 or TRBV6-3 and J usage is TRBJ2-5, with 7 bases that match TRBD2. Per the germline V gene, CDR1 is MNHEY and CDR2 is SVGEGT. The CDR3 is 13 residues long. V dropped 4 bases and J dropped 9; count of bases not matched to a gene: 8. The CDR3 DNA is TGTGCCAGCAGTTCCGCTAGGGGAGGGTCCCAGTACTTC. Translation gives CASSSARGGSQYF.

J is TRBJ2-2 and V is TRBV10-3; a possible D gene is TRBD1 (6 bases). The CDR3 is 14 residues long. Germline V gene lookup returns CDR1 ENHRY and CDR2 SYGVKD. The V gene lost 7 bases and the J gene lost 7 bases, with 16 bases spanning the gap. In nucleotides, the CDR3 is TGTGCCATCATGGGGCAGGGGCGAATCGGGGAGCTGTTTTTT. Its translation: CAIMGQGRIGELFF.

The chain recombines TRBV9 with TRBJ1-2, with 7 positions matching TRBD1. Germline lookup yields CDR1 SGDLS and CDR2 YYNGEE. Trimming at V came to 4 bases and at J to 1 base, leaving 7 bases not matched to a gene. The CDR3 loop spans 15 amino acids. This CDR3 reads CASSHRDSVNYGYTF. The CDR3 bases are TGTGCCAGCAGCCACCGGGACAGCGTTAACTATGGCTACACCTTC. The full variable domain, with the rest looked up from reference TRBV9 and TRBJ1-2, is DSGVTQTPKHLITATGQRVTLRCSPRSGDLSVYWYQQSLDQGLQFLIQYYNGEERAKGNILERFSAQQFPDLHSELNLSSLELGDSALYFCASSHRDSVNYGYTFGSGTRLTVV.

The CDR3 coding sequence is TGTGCCAGTAGGAGCGGGGGGAGAGCCGGGGAGCTGTTTTTT. Protein sequence: CASRSGGRAGELFF. V and J are TRBV19 and TRBJ2-2; 9 nucleotides match TRBD2. Germline V gives CDR1 LNHDA, CDR2 SQIVND (reference sequence). Trimming at V came to 6 bases and at J to 6 bases, leaving 5 bases not matched to a gene. The CDR3 is 14 amino acids.

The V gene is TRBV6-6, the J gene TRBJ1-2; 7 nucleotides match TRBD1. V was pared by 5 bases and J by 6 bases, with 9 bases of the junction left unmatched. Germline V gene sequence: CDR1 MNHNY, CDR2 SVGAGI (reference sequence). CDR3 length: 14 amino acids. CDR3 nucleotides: TGTGCCAGCAGTGCCCAGGGGGAAGTAAATGGCTACACCTTC. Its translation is CASSAQGEVNGYTF.